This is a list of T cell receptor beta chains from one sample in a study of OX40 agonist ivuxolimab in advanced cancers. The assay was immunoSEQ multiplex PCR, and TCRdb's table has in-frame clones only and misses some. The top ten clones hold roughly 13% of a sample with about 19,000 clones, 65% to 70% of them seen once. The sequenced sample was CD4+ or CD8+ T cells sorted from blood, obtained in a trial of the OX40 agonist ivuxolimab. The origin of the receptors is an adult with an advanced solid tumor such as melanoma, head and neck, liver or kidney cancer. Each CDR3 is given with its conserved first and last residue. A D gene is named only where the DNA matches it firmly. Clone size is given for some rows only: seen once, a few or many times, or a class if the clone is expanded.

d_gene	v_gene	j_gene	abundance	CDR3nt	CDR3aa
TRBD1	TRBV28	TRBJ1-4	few	TGTGCCAGCAGTTGGGGATCTACAGGGGACCGGAATGAAAAACTGTTTTTT	CASSWGSTGDRNEKLFF
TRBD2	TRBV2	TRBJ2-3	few	TGTGCCAGCGAGGGCGGACTAGCGGGGGGGCCTACGCAGTATTTT	CASEGGLAGGPTQYF
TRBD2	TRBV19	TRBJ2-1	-	TGTGCCAGTAGTATGGGAGGGACGGCCTACAATGAGCAGTTCTTC	CASSMGGTAYNEQFF
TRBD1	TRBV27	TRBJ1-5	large	TGTGCCAGCAGTTTGGGGACAGGGTATCAGCCCCAGCATTTT	CASSLGTGYQPQHF
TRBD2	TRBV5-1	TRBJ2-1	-	TGCGCCAGCAGCTTGGTTGGGCTAGCGGGGACCAATGAGCAGTTCTTC	CASSLVGLAGTNEQFF
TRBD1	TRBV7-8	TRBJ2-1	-	TGTGCCAGCAGCTTAGAACGCGCGACAGGGAGCTCCTACAATGAGCAGTTCTTC	CASSLERATGSSYNEQFF
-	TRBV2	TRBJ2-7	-	TGTGCCAGCAGCACCGTTACCTCCTACGAGCAGTACTTC	CASSTVTSYEQYF
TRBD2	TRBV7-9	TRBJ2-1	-	TGTGCCAGCAGCGTAGCGGGAGAGGAGGACAATGAGCAGTTCTTC	CASSVAGEEDNEQFF
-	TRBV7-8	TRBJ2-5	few	TGTGCCAGCAGCTTAGTGGTTGGACACCGCCAAGAGACCCAGTACTTC	CASSLVVGHRQETQYF
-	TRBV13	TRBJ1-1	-	TGTGCCAGCAGCTTAGGACGGGGGAACACTGAAGCTTTCTTT	CASSLGRGNTEAFF
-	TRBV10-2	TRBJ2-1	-	TGCGCCAGCAGTGAAGGACTCAGCTCCTACAATGAGCAGTTCTTC	CASSEGLSSYNEQFF
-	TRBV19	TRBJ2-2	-	TGTGCCAGTAATAGGGACACGTACACCGGGGAGCTGTTTTTT	CASNRDTYTGELFF
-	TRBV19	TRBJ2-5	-	TGTGCCAGTAGTATAGATCGTCGGGACGGGCGAAAAGAGACCCAGTACTTC	CASSIDRRDGRKETQYF
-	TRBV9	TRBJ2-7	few	TGTGCCAGCAGCGAGGGAGACGGACCGATCTCCTACGAGCAGTACTTC	CASSEGDGPISYEQYF
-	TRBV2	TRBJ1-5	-	TGTGCCAGCAGTGGGGGGTGGAATCAGCCCCAGCATTTT	CASSGGWNQPQHF
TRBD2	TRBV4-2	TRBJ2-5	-	TGTGCCAGCAGCCAAGAAGGATCTGTGCTAGCGGGGAAAGAGACCCAGTACTTC	CASSQEGSVLAGKETQYF
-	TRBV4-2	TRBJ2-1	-	TGTGCCAGCAGCCAAGTAAGGGGGGGAGGGAACAATGAGCAGTTCTTC	CASSQVRGGGNNEQFF
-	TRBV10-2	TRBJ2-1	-	TGCGCCAGCAGTGAGACGGACCTTTCCTACAATGAGCAGTTCTTC	CASSETDLSYNEQFF
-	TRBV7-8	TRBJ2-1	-	TGTGCCAGCAGCTTTGGGTACAACAATGAGCAGTTCTTC	CASSFGYNNEQFF
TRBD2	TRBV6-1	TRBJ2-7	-	TGTGCCAGCAGCACCGTTGGACTAGCGGGAGACGAGCAGTACTTC	CASSTVGLAGDEQYF
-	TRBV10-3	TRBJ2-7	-	TGTGCCATCAGCTACGGGAAAACCTACGAGCAGTACTTC	CAISYGKTYEQYF
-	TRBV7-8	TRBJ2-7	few	TGTGCCAGCAGCCCGGACTGGGGAGAGCAGTACTTC	CASSPDWGEQYF
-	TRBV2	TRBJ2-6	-	TGTGCCAGCATTGTCGACTCTGGGGCCAACGTCCTGACTTTC	CASIVDSGANVLTF
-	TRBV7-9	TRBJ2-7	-	TGTGCCAGCAGCTCAGTTTCATACGAGCAGTACTTC	CASSSVSYEQYF
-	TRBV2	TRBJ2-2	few	TGTGCCAGCAAAGGAGGAGTCACCGGGGAGCTGTTTTTT	CASKGGVTGELFF
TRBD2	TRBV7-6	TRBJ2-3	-	TGTGCCAGCAGCTTAGACCCTAGCGGGAGTGGCGCAGATACGCAGTATTTT	CASSLDPSGSGADTQYF
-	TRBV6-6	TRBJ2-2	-	TGTGCCAGCCGGGACGGACCTGACACCGGGGAGCTGTTTTTT	CASRDGPDTGELFF
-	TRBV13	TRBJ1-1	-	TGTGCCAGCAGCTTATTTGCTGGGATGAACACTGAAGCTTTCTTT	CASSLFAGMNTEAFF
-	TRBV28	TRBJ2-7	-	TGTGCCAGCAGCCCCCCTCACAGGGACCGTTACGAGCAGTACTTC	CASSPPHRDRYEQYF
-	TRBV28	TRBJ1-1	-	TGTGCCAGCAGTTTGTGGGGCAACACTGAAGCTTTCTTT	CASSLWGNTEAFF
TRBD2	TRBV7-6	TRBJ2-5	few	TGTGCCAGCAGCTCTAGCGGGGGGGCCAAGACCCAGTACTTC	CASSSSGGAKTQYF
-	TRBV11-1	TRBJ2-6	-	TGTGCCAGCAGCGCTCCAGCATGGCCTGGGGCCAACGTCCTGACTTTC	CASSAPAWPGANVLTF
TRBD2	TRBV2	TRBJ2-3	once	TGTGCCAGCAGAATGACTAGCGGGCCCACAGATACGCAGTATTTT	CASRMTSGPTDTQYF
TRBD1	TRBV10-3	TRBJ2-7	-	TGTGCCATCACCCCGGACAGGGAAACCTACGAGCAGTACTTC	CAITPDRETYEQYF
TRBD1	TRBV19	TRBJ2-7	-	TGTGCCAGTAGTATCGTTGGGACAGGGGCCTACGAGCAGTACTTC	CASSIVGTGAYEQYF
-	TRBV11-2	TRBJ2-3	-	TGTGCCAGCGGGGGATTTGCGGGTCTACACGCAGATACGCAGTATTTT	CASGGFAGLHADTQYF
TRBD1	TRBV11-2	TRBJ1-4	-	TGTGCCAGCAGCTTAGTCGGATTTGGACAGGCTAATGAAAAACTGTTTTTT	CASSLVGFGQANEKLFF
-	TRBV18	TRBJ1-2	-	TGTGCCAGCTCACCAAATCGGGACACCATACCCATCTATGGCTACACCTTC	CASSPNRDTIPIYGYTF
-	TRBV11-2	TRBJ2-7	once	TGTGCCAGCAGCTTCGAGAGAAGCGGCAGCTCCTACGAGCAGTACTTC	CASSFERSGSSYEQYF
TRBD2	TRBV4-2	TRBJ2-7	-	TGTGCCAGCAGCCAAGATGGGAGCGGGGGGGCCAGCGAGCAGTACTTC	CASSQDGSGGASEQYF
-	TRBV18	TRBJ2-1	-	TGTGCCAGCTCACCACCTGGGGGATTAACCTACAATGAGCAGTTCTTC	CASSPPGGLTYNEQFF
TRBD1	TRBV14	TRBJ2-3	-	TGTGCCAGCAGCCAGGACAGGGTCCCGCAGTATTTT	CASSQDRVPQYF
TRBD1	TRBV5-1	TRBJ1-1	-	TGCGCCAGCAGCTGGATGGGACAGGGGAACACTGAAGCTTTCTTT	CASSWMGQGNTEAFF
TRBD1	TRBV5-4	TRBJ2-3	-	TGTGCCAGCAGCTTGCGACAGGGGGCTGGGGATACGCAGTATTTT	CASSLRQGAGDTQYF
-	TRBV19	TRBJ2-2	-	TGTGCCAGTAGTATACTAGGGCTTTCGGACGGGGAGCTGTTTTTT	CASSILGLSDGELFF
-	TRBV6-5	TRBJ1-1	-	TGTGCCACTACGGGGGCGTCGAACACTGAAGCTTTCTTT	CATTGASNTEAFF
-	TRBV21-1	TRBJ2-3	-	TGTGCCAGCAGCAAAGGGTGGGTGGGAGTAGTTGCAGATACGCAGTATTTT	CASSKGWVGVVADTQYF
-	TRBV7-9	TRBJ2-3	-	TGTGCCAGCAGTCGCGGGGCGATCACAGATACGCAGTATTTT	CASSRGAITDTQYF
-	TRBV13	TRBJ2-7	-	TGTGCCAGCAGCTTAGCGGGAGCCTACGAGCAGTACTTC	CASSLAGAYEQYF
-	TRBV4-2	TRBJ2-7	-	TGTGCCAGCAGCCTAAGACCTCTATTGGACAGATCCTACGAGCAGTACTTC	CASSLRPLLDRSYEQYF
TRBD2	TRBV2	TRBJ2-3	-	TGTGCCAGCAGGGACCTAGCGGGGGGACGCACAGATACGCAGTATTTT	CASRDLAGGRTDTQYF
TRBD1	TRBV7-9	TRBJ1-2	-	TGTGCCAGCAGCCCCCCGACAGGGGACTATGGCTACACCTTC	CASSPPTGDYGYTF
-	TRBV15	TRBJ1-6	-	TGTGCCACCAGCAGATACAGGGACAATTCACCCCTCCACTTT	CATSRYRDNSPLHF
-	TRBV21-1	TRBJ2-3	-	TGTGCCAGGGGCCCGGATACGCAGTATTTT	CARGPDTQYF
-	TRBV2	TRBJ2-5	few	TGTGCCAGCAGTGAAGGGCCACAGCCACAAGAGACCCAGTACTTC	CASSEGPQPQETQYF
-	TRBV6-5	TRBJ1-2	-	TGTGCCAGCAGTTACGAGGGGAACTATGGCTACACCTTC	CASSYEGNYGYTF
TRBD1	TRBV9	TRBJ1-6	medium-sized	TGTGCCAGCAGCCTCGACAGGGGCTATAATTCACCCCTCCACTTT	CASSLDRGYNSPLHF